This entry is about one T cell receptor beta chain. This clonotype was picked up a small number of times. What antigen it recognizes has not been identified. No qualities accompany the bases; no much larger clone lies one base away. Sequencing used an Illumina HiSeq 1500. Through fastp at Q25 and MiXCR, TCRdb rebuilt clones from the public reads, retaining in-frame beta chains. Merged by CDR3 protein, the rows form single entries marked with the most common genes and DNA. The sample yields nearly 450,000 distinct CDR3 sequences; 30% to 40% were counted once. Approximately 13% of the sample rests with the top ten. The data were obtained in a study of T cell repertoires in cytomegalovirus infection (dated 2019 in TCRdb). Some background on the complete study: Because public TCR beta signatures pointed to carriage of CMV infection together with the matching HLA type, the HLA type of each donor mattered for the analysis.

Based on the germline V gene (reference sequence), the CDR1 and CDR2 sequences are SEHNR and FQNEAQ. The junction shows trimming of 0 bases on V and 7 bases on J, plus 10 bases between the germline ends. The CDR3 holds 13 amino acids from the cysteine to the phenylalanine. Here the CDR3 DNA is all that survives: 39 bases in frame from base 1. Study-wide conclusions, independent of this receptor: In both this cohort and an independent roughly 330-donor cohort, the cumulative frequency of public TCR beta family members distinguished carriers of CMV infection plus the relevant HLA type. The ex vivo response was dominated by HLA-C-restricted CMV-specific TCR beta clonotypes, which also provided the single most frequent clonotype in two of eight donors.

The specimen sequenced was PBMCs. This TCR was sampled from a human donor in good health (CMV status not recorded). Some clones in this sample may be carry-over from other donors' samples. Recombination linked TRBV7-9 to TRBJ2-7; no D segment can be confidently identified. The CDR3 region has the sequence CASSLANPWEQYF. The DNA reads TGTGCCAGCAGCTTAGCCAATCCGTGGGAGCAGTACTTC.